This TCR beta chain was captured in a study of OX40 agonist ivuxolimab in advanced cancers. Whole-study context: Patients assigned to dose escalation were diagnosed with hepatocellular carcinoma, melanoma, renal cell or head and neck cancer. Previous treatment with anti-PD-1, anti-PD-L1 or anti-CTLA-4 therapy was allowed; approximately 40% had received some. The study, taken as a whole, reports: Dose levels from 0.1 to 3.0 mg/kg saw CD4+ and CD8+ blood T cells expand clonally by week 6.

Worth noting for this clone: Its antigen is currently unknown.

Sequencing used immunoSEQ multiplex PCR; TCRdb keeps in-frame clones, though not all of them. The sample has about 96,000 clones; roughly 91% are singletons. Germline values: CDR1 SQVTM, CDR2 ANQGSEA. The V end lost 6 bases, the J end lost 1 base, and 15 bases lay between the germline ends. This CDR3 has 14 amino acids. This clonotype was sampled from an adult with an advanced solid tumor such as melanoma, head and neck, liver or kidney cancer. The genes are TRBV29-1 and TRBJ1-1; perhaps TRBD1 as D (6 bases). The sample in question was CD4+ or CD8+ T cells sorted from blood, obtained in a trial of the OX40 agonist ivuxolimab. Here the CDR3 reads CSVKPGTQNTEAFF. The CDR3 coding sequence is TGCAGCGTCAAACCCGGGACACAGAACACTGAAGCTTTCTTT.